The entry that follows covers one T cell receptor (beta chain) sequence. The data derive from a study of Graves' ophthalmopathy and Graves' hyperthyroidism. Study overall: Pretreatment peripheral blood was obtained at initial diagnosis.

TCR beta CDR3 amplification used RNA transcripts. After a first-round RT-PCR with HTBI primers, a second-round multiplex PCR was run. TCRdb reprocessed the multiplex PCR reads with MiXCR, giving one entry per CDR3 protein. This sample has around 670,000 distinct CDR3 sequences, with around 40% found just once. The CDR3 has 17 residues. J was trimmed by 2 bases and V by 5 bases; bases with no gene match: 9. Germline loops: CDR1 SGHTA, CDR2 FQGTGA. The chain uses TRBV7-3 and TRBJ2-7; 13 nucleotides align to TRBD2. The sequencing sample was made of peripheral blood. This TCR was recovered from an adult man with Graves' ophthalmopathy. In DNA, the CDR3 is TGTGCCAGCAGCCCTGGGACTAGCGGGGTGGGAACCTACGAGCAGTACTTC. The encoded protein is CASSPGTSGVGTYEQYF.